Included here is one T cell receptor (beta chain) sequence, with context. This clone has a single count. No cognate antigen has been identified for it. Base qualities are not at hand, and no much larger clone is one base apart. For sequencing of the TCRbeta CDR3 region, genomic DNA was extracted from the sorted cells. TCRbeta CDR3 regions were sequenced using the immunoSEQ Assay. TCRdb provides this immuneACCESS table in a form limited to in-frame rearrangements. Some clones are lacking; in checked studies, under half of them reflect an unresolved V gene, and why the rest are absent is not known. The sample contains approximately 74,000 clones, about 89% of them found a single time. About 5.5% of the sample is taken by the ten largest. The CDR3 spans 19 residues, from the cysteine through the phenylalanine. Left in the record is the CDR3 DNA by itself, 57 bases read in frame from the first base. The germline V gene (reference sequence) specifies SEHNR as CDR1 and FQNEAQ as CDR2. The junction carries 23 bases between V and J, which are trimmed by 2 bases and 2 bases respectively.

The sample originates from a study of OX40 agonist ivuxolimab in advanced cancers. Notes on the research overall: Ivuxolimab, which targeted the costimulatory receptor OX40 (CD134), was an agonistic, fully human IgG2 monoclonal antibody. Peripheral TCRbeta sequencing was intended to test whether TCR sequence diversity was altered and clonal T-cell expansion was caused by ivuxolimab. Prior anti-PD-1, anti-PD-L1 or anti-CTLA-4 therapy was permitted, and less than 45% of dose-escalation patients had received checkpoint inhibitors. Three dose-escalation patients achieved partial responses, one with hepatocellular carcinoma and two with cutaneous melanoma. In the dose-escalation cohort, 65% to 90% of patients were male, and the mean age was roughly 60 years, with a range of about 23 to 85. Intravenous ivuxolimab was administered to patients every 2 weeks at six dose levels: 0.01, 0.1, 0.3, 1.5, 3 and 10 mg/kg. Among the 52 dose-escalation patients, about 20 had hepatocellular carcinoma, approximately 15 melanoma, 9 renal cell carcinoma and 9 head and neck cancer. The monotherapy dose-escalation portion (N ≈ 50 patients) of the phase I ivuxolimab trial is reported in the paper.

Patients with autoimmune disease history or receiving systemic immunosuppression were excluded from the trial. Peripheral blood for TCR sequencing was drawn from every dose cohort at baseline, at cycle 4 day 1 and at cycle 7 day 1. The samples were drawn from a first-in-human, open-label, multicenter phase I dose-escalation trial of ivuxolimab. The trial enrolled adults with locally advanced or metastatic head and neck squamous cell, hepatocellular, melanoma or renal cell carcinoma. Before TCR sequencing, CD4+ T cells and CD8+ T cells were sorted from peripheral blood as separate populations. The paper's findings and limits, for the study overall: In the 0.1-3.0 mg/kg groups, partial responders were among the patients with the lowest normalized peripheral clonal expansion, particularly in CD8+ T cells. After ivuxolimab, expanded clones were on average more numerous among CD8+ T cells than among CD4+ T cells. At doses of 0.1 to 3.0 mg/kg, clonal expansion of both CD4+ and CD8+ T cells in blood was seen between baseline and week 6. The antigen specificity of the clonally expanded peripheral T cells was not determined. Low levels of normalized T-cell clonal expansion were also shown by some nonresponding patients.

The clonotype was recovered from an adult with an advanced solid tumor such as melanoma, head and neck, liver or kidney cancer. The rearranged segments are TRBV7-9 and TRBJ2-3; the D region possibly corresponds to TRBD2 (6 bases align). Sequencing used CD4+ or CD8+ T cells sorted from blood, obtained in a trial of the OX40 agonist ivuxolimab. For the CDR3, the sequence is CASSLSLGTGVRNTDTQYF. In nucleotide form, the sequence is TGTGCCAGCAGCTTATCTTTAGGGACGGGGGTACGTAACACAGATACGCAGTATTTT.